This T cell receptor beta chain was profiled in a study of cytomegalovirus exposure and HLA in healthy donors. Study-wide results and caveats: At a 0.05 false discovery rate, a later analysis found roughly 17,000 TCR beta sequences to be associated with HLA alleles. The authors confirmed in vitro that a few CMV-associated chains were specific for CMV antigens. Beyond CMV serostatus, there was no information to go on about immune exposure.

The germline CDR1 and CDR2 sequences are SEHNR and FQNEAQ (reference sequence). V dropped 4 bases and J dropped 2 bases, with 6 bases sitting between them. The CDR3 contains 13 residues. Primers: 60 Vbeta forward and 13 Jbeta reverse. Sequencing was performed with immunoSEQ multiplex PCR; in TCRdb, only in-frame clones are kept and a portion is missing. The table has 200,000 to 300,000 clones, approximately 78% seen once; the top ten hold around 0.44%. On this clone itself: Its antigen is unidentified.

Input material: PBMCs. The chain couples TRBV7-9 to TRBJ1-3, with D uncertain. The clonotype was recovered from a boy younger than 18 in good health and CMV-seronegative. CDR3 loop: CASSYQTGNTIYF. The DNA for the CDR3 is TGTGCCAGCAGCTACCAGACTGGAAACACCATATATTTT. The whole variable domain, remainder taken from reference TRBV7-9 and TRBJ1-3, is DTGVSQNPRHKITKRGQNVTFRCDPISEHNRLYWYRQTLGQGPEFLTYFQNEAQLEKSRLLSDRFSAERPKGSFSTLEIQRTEQGDSAMYLCASSYQTGNTIYFGEGSWLTVV.